The clone carrying this T cell receptor beta chain showed up just a few times. Its antigen is not known. This may be a read error: a much more frequent sequence differs by one nucleotide. This sample is drawn from a study of breast tumors, draining lymph nodes, adjacent tissues. Points from the study as a whole: Most tumor T cells seemingly derive from lymph node, then expand in tumor. Luminal-like breast cancer showed significantly greater tumor-nontumor repertoire similarity than basal-like breast cancer did. Tumor TCR diversity was below lymph nodes but above nontumor tissue. Tumor T cell lymph node origin was a supported hypothesis, not proven.

The length of the CDR3 is 14 residues. V was pared by 5 bases and J by 4 bases, with 14 bases between. TCRdb reprocessed the multiplex PCR reads via MiXCR and lists one record per CDR3 protein. Of fewer than 200,000 distinct CDR3 sequences listed, roughly 30% are singletons. Samples came from axillary lymph nodes draining the breast cancer. The chain uses TRBV12-3 or TRBV12-4 and TRBJ2-5; D is perhaps TRBD2 (5 bases). Material: axillary lymph node tissue. This TCR derives from a female donor with breast cancer. Some clones in this sample may be carry-over from other donors' samples. The CDR3 is CASSPHGKGETQYF. CDR3 nucleotides: TGTGCCAGCAGTCCCCACGGGAAGGGAGAGACCCAGTACTTC.